Listed below are T cell receptor beta chains from one sample, sequenced in a study of identical twins. TCRdb re-called the 5' RACE reads with MiXCR, one entry per CDR3 protein. The sample has 500,000 to 700,000 distinct CDR3 sequences; under 8.5% are singletons. These data are also associated with another study on yellow fever vaccine responses in identical twins.

Source material: PBMCs. The receptors were sampled from a woman aged 18-29 years in good health. Each CDR3 is given with its conserved first and last residue. A D gene is named only where the DNA matches it firmly. Clone size is stated in some rows and not others, as once, few, many or a class when expanded.

abundance: -
j_gene: TRBJ2-3
d_gene: -
v_gene: TRBV29-1
CDR3aa: CSVEEGTQSGTDTQYF
CDR3nt: TGCAGCGTTGAAGAAGGGACCCAGTCAGGCACAGATACGCAGTATTTT

abundance: many
j_gene: TRBJ1-5
d_gene: TRBD1
v_gene: TRBV5-6
CDR3aa: CASSLRGTGGNQPQHF
CDR3nt: TGTGCCAGCAGCTTACGCGGGACAGGGGGCAATCAGCCCCAGCATTTT

abundance: few
j_gene: TRBJ2-3
d_gene: -
v_gene: TRBV29-1
CDR3aa: CSVDTRGDTQYF
CDR3nt: TGCAGCGTTGATACTCGGGGAGATACGCAGTATTTT

abundance: few
j_gene: TRBJ2-1
d_gene: -
v_gene: TRBV5-1
CDR3aa: CASSRLLDEQFF
CDR3nt: TGCGCCAGCAGCCGTCTGCTCGATGAGCAGTTCTTC

abundance: many
j_gene: TRBJ2-1
d_gene: TRBD2
v_gene: TRBV20-1
CDR3aa: CSARSLAGGVEQFF
CDR3nt: TGCAGTGCTAGAAGCCTAGCGGGGGGGGTGGAGCAGTTCTTC

abundance: -
j_gene: TRBJ2-7
d_gene: TRBD2
v_gene: TRBV5-1
CDR3aa: CASGKGLAGPIYEQYF
CDR3nt: TGCGCCAGCGGAAAGGGACTAGCGGGACCCATATACGAGCAGTACTTC

abundance: many
j_gene: TRBJ2-5
d_gene: TRBD2
v_gene: TRBV12-3/TRBV12-4
CDR3aa: CASSPGTRKETQYF
CDR3nt: TGTGCCAGCAGTCCCGGGACTAGAAAAGAGACCCAGTACTTC

abundance: -
j_gene: TRBJ2-1
d_gene: -
v_gene: TRBV7-9
CDR3aa: CASSLPVADLGNEQFF
CDR3nt: TGTGCCAGCAGCTTACCTGTAGCGGACCTTGGGAATGAGCAGTTCTTC

abundance: many
j_gene: TRBJ2-1
d_gene: TRBD1
v_gene: TRBV20-1
CDR3aa: CSALRGTGNNEQFF
CDR3nt: TGCAGTGCTCTCAGGGGGACAGGGAACAATGAGCAGTTCTTC

abundance: -
j_gene: TRBJ2-5
d_gene: TRBD2
v_gene: TRBV4-1
CDR3aa: CASSQVGRGGSGETQYF
CDR3nt: TGCGCCAGCAGCCAAGTCGGCCGGGGGGGCTCCGGGGAGACCCAGTACTTC

abundance: -
j_gene: TRBJ2-1
d_gene: TRBD2
v_gene: TRBV19
CDR3aa: CASSTKLAGSYNEQFF
CDR3nt: TGTGCCAGTAGTACCAAACTAGCGGGATCCTACAATGAGCAGTTCTTC

abundance: many
j_gene: TRBJ2-2
d_gene: -
v_gene: TRBV27
CDR3aa: CASSPRDTNTGELFF
CDR3nt: TGTGCCAGCAGTCCCAGGGACACTAACACCGGGGAGCTGTTTTTT

abundance: few
j_gene: TRBJ2-3
d_gene: TRBD2
v_gene: TRBV6-5
CDR3aa: CASSIPDGGRSGADTQYF
CDR3nt: TGTGCCAGCAGTATACCGGACGGCGGGAGGAGTGGGGCAGATACGCAGTATTTT

abundance: few
j_gene: TRBJ1-1
d_gene: -
v_gene: TRBV5-1
CDR3aa: CASSRDGSAEAFF
CDR3nt: TGCGCCAGCAGCAGGGACGGGTCAGCTGAAGCTTTCTTT

abundance: many
j_gene: TRBJ2-1
d_gene: TRBD2
v_gene: TRBV5-1
CDR3aa: CASSTDTGGYNEQFF
CDR3nt: TGCGCCAGCAGCACCGACACGGGGGGTTACAATGAGCAGTTCTTC

abundance: -
j_gene: TRBJ1-1
d_gene: -
v_gene: TRBV27
CDR3aa: CASSLSPGYEAFF
CDR3nt: TGTGCCAGCAGTTTATCTCCAGGATATGAAGCTTTCTTT

abundance: few
j_gene: TRBJ2-3
d_gene: TRBD1
v_gene: TRBV7-9
CDR3aa: CASSLLGQGSTDTQYF
CDR3nt: TGTGCCAGCAGCTTATTGGGACAGGGAAGCACAGATACGCAGTATTTT

abundance: many
j_gene: TRBJ1-2
d_gene: -
v_gene: TRBV20-1
CDR3aa: CSAIQGRNYGYTF
CDR3nt: TGCAGTGCCATTCAGGGACGGAACTATGGCTACACCTTC

abundance: -
j_gene: TRBJ2-2
d_gene: -
v_gene: TRBV28
CDR3aa: CASSLQLSTGFFGNTGELFF
CDR3nt: TGTGCCAGCAGTTTACAACTTTCTACAGGGTTCTTCGGTAACACCGGGGAGCTGTTTTTT

abundance: few
j_gene: TRBJ1-5
d_gene: -
v_gene: TRBV12-3/TRBV12-4
CDR3aa: CASSFGGTRQPQHF
CDR3nt: TGTGCCAGCAGTTTTGGGGGGACGAGGCAGCCCCAGCATTTT

abundance: -
j_gene: TRBJ2-3
d_gene: -
v_gene: TRBV5-1
CDR3aa: CASSSEGGTDTQYF
CDR3nt: TGCGCCAGCAGCAGCGAGGGGGGGACAGATACGCAGTATTTT

abundance: few
j_gene: TRBJ1-2
d_gene: -
v_gene: TRBV20-1
CDR3aa: CTPGWDYGYTF
CDR3nt: TGCACCCCCGGGTGGGACTATGGCTACACCTTC

abundance: -
j_gene: TRBJ1-2
d_gene: TRBD1
v_gene: TRBV6-2/TRBV6-3
CDR3aa: CASRNRDRAGYTF
CDR3nt: TGTGCCAGCAGAAACCGGGACAGGGCAGGCTACACCTTC

abundance: few
j_gene: TRBJ2-7
d_gene: -
v_gene: TRBV6-1
CDR3aa: CASRRQGAYEQYF
CDR3nt: TGTGCCAGCAGGCGGCAGGGAGCCTACGAGCAGTACTTC

abundance: -
j_gene: TRBJ2-7
d_gene: -
v_gene: TRBV6-1
CDR3aa: CASWGTSGYEQYF
CDR3nt: TGTGCCAGCTGGGGGACATCTGGCTACGAGCAGTACTTC

abundance: -
j_gene: TRBJ2-7
d_gene: -
v_gene: TRBV9
CDR3aa: CASSVGSTLPYEQYF
CDR3nt: TGTGCCAGCAGCGTAGGTTCTACCCTGCCTTACGAGCAGTACTTC

abundance: few
j_gene: TRBJ2-1
d_gene: -
v_gene: TRBV4-1
CDR3aa: CASSEKSIPSYNEQFF
CDR3nt: TGCGCCAGCAGCGAAAAATCGATCCCGTCCTACAATGAGCAGTTCTTC

abundance: -
j_gene: TRBJ2-1
d_gene: TRBD2
v_gene: TRBV5-1
CDR3aa: CASSLGISGGANEQFF
CDR3nt: TGCGCCAGCAGCTTGGGGATTAGCGGGGGGGCAAATGAGCAGTTCTTC

abundance: -
j_gene: TRBJ2-5
d_gene: TRBD1
v_gene: TRBV10-2
CDR3aa: CASGDRGPQETQYF
CDR3nt: TGCGCCAGCGGGGATAGGGGGCCCCAAGAGACCCAGTACTTC

abundance: many
j_gene: TRBJ2-2
d_gene: -
v_gene: TRBV24-1
CDR3aa: CATSDNSEIGELFF
CDR3nt: TGTGCCACCAGTGATAACTCGGAGATCGGGGAGCTGTTTTTT

abundance: few
j_gene: TRBJ2-2
d_gene: -
v_gene: TRBV29-1
CDR3aa: CSVEFSQGTGELFF
CDR3nt: TGCAGCGTTGAATTTTCCCAGGGCACCGGGGAGCTGTTTTTT

abundance: many
j_gene: TRBJ1-6
d_gene: -
v_gene: TRBV14
CDR3aa: CASSQGWDGDNSPLHF
CDR3nt: TGTGCCAGCAGCCAAGGTTGGGACGGAGATAATTCACCCCTCCACTTT

abundance: few
j_gene: TRBJ1-5
d_gene: -
v_gene: TRBV29-1
CDR3aa: CSDPRFSGRNQPQHF
CDR3nt: TGCAGTGACCCTAGGTTTTCTGGACGCAATCAGCCCCAGCATTTT

abundance: few
j_gene: TRBJ2-1
d_gene: TRBD1
v_gene: TRBV10-3
CDR3aa: CAISELTGPQEQFF
CDR3nt: TGTGCCATCAGTGAGTTGACAGGGCCCCAGGAGCAGTTCTTC

abundance: -
j_gene: TRBJ2-5
d_gene: -
v_gene: TRBV5-4
CDR3aa: CASSLVGGGEETQYF
CDR3nt: TGTGCCAGCAGCTTGGTAGGGGGCGGGGAAGAGACCCAGTACTTC

abundance: many
j_gene: TRBJ2-7
d_gene: -
v_gene: TRBV11-2
CDR3aa: CASSLSAGNYEQYF
CDR3nt: TGTGCCAGCAGCTTATCGGCGGGAAACTACGAGCAGTACTTC

abundance: few
j_gene: TRBJ2-1
d_gene: TRBD2
v_gene: TRBV6-1
CDR3aa: CASGRAGGYNEQFF
CDR3nt: TGTGCCAGCGGGAGAGCGGGGGGGTACAATGAGCAGTTCTTC

abundance: many
j_gene: TRBJ2-5
d_gene: -
v_gene: TRBV24-1
CDR3aa: CATSDLKGETQYF
CDR3nt: TGTGCCACCAGTGATTTGAAGGGGGAGACCCAGTACTTC

abundance: -
j_gene: TRBJ2-7
d_gene: -
v_gene: TRBV27
CDR3aa: CASSIVGQQGDEQYF
CDR3nt: TGTGCCAGCAGTATAGTGGGCCAACAGGGCGACGAGCAGTACTTC

abundance: -
j_gene: TRBJ2-1
d_gene: TRBD2
v_gene: TRBV7-9
CDR3aa: CASSFPRGGGANEQFF
CDR3nt: TGTGCCAGCAGCTTCCCTAGGGGCGGGGGGGCCAATGAGCAGTTCTTC

abundance: few
j_gene: TRBJ2-3
d_gene: -
v_gene: TRBV14
CDR3aa: CASSQDGGGGSADTQYF
CDR3nt: TGTGCCAGCAGCCAAGATGGAGGGGGTGGCTCGGCAGATACGCAGTATTTT

abundance: few
j_gene: TRBJ2-1
d_gene: TRBD2
v_gene: TRBV6-1
CDR3aa: CASSETSVSYNEQFF
CDR3nt: TGTGCCAGCAGTGAGACTAGCGTCTCCTACAATGAGCAGTTCTTC

abundance: -
j_gene: TRBJ2-1
d_gene: -
v_gene: TRBV27
CDR3aa: CASSKRQPVSSYNEQFF
CDR3nt: TGTGCCAGCAGTAAAAGACAGCCCGTAAGCTCCTACAATGAGCAGTTCTTC

abundance: -
j_gene: TRBJ2-7
d_gene: TRBD2
v_gene: TRBV15
CDR3aa: CATSKAGGISYEQYF
CDR3nt: TGTGCCACCAGCAAGGCGGGAGGGATCTCCTACGAGCAGTACTTC